This T cell receptor (beta chain) originates from a study of T cell changes during pregnancy in multiple sclerosis (dated by TCRdb to about 2019). General notes on the study: The study looked at changes in the T cell repertoire across pregnancy in women with multiple sclerosis.

Relative to germline, V is missing 5 bases and J is missing 6 bases, with 0 bases of the junction outside any gene match. For CDR1 and CDR2, the germline V gene lists MNHEY and SVGAGI. The CDR3 measures 12 amino acids from cysteine to phenylalanine. The retained sequence is limited to the CDR3, 36 bases, with the frame set at the first base. In this sample, this clone turned up once. Its antigen has not been determined. Per-base qualities were not stored, and no clone one base away is much larger. Library preparation used the immunoSEQ multiplex PCR assay. TCRdb re-hosts the immuneACCESS table, in-frame sequences only. Its copies lack some clones; in the studies checked, an unresolved V gene accounts for under half of them, and the cause for the rest is not known. In all, the sample holds roughly 59,000 clones, and around 93% of those were seen once. Clones ranked in the top ten supply 3.2% of the sample.

Specimen: CD8+ T cells from peripheral blood mononuclear cells, collected in the second trimester of pregnancy. The V and J segments used are TRBV6-5 and TRBJ2-7; TRBD2 fits 11 bases in the junction. The receptor's source is a female donor with multiple sclerosis, enrolled in a pregnancy study. The CDR3 reads as follows: CASSLAGGEQYF. The DNA reads as follows: TGTGCCAGCAGTCTAGCGGGAGGCGAGCAGTACTTC.